Each of the 19 T cell receptor beta chains below was sequenced from the same sample in a study of blood T cell dynamics during melanoma immunotherapy. Time point denoted: pre-treatment baseline. Using immunoSEQ multiplex PCR, the repertoire was profiled, and TCRdb retains in-frame clones only, with some absent. The data hold some 10,000 clones, with about 86% observed a single time. The sample in question was blood, obtained from a patient treated with checkpoint blockade. These receptors were taken from a human donor with melanoma.

This chain joins TRBV11-2 and TRBJ2-7; D is ambiguous. Germline V gene sequence: CDR1 SGHAT, CDR2 FQNNGV. The CDR3 has 12 amino acids. Trimming cost V 3 bases and J 3 bases, with 6 bases left between them. In nucleotides, the CDR3 is TGTGCCAGCAGCTTCGCCGGCTACGAGCAGTACTTC. Translating gives CASSFAGYEQYF.

The V and J genes are TRBV5-1 and TRBJ2-3; 8 bases map to TRBD1. The length of the CDR3 is 15 residues. V dropped 0 bases and J dropped 3; count of bases not matched to a gene: 3. Germline CDR1 SGHRS, CDR2 YFSETQ. The CDR3 spells CASSLGQGKTDTQYF. CDR3 bases: TGCGCCAGCAGCTTGGGACAGGGGAAAACAGATACGCAGTATTTT.

This rearrangement joins TRBV2 to TRBJ2-2; D is undetermined. V was trimmed by 7 bases and J by 2 bases, leaving 11 bases between them. The CDR3 totals 14 residues. The V gene's germline CDR1 is SNHLY and CDR2 FYNNEI. The chain's CDR3 is CASTQSVNTGELFF. For the CDR3, the DNA is TGTGCCAGCACCCAGAGTGTAAACACCGGGGAGCTGTTTTTT.

V gene TRBV6-1 combines with J gene TRBJ2-1; 10 bases are shared with TRBD1. CDR1 is MNHNS, CDR2 SASEGT, per germline. J gave up 12 bases and V 3 bases, and 11 bases lay outside the gene matches. CDR3 size: 15 residues. CDR3 DNA sequence: TGTGCCAGCAGTGATCGGACAGGGGGAGGGAAGGTGCAGTTCTTC. Translated, it gives CASSDRTGGGKVQFF.

The CDR3: CASGDGNSGNTIYF. CDR3 in DNA: TGTGCCAGTGGCGACGGTAACTCTGGAAACACCATATATTTT. The rearrangement uses TRBV19 and TRBJ1-3; D unresolved. The CDR3 loop spans 14 amino acids. Germline CDR1 and CDR2: LNHDA and SQIVND (reference sequence). V lost 8 bases, J lost 0 bases, and 11 bases lay in between.

The V call is TRBV2, the J call TRBJ2-3, with D maybe TRBD2 (5 bases). The CDR3 loop spans 14 amino acids. The V gene lost 4 bases and the J gene lost 2 bases, with 10 bases spanning the gap. CDR1 SNHLY and CDR2 FYNNEI come from the germline V gene. CDR3 amino acids: CASSAGRDTDTQYF. CDR3 nucleotide sequence: TGTGCCAGCAGTGCAGGACGGGACACAGATACGCAGTATTTT.

The chain uses TRBV7-2 and TRBJ2-2; TRBD1 matches at 8 bases. The CDR3 extends over 16 amino acids. V lost 5 bases and J lost 7; bases outside the gene matches: 12. CDR1 SGHTA and CDR2 FQGNSA come from the germline V gene. CDR3 residues: CASSTSPGQVGGELFF. CDR3 in DNA: TGTGCCAGCAGCACAAGTCCGGGACAGGTGGGCGGGGAGCTGTTTTTT.

The chain has TRBV19 and TRBJ1-3, with 10 bases lining up with TRBD1. CDR1 is LNHDA and CDR2 is SQIVND in the germline V gene (reference sequence). After removal of 5 bases from V and 4 bases from J, the junction contained 11 bases not matched to a gene. This CDR3 comprises 17 residues. As DNA, the CDR3 is TGTGCCAGTAGTCCCCGCCCCGGGACAGGGGACGGAAACACCATATATTTT. Residues: CASSPRPGTGDGNTIYF. Using reference TRBV19 and TRBJ1-3 for the parts outside the CDR3, the full variable domain is DGGITQSPKYLFRKEGQNVTLSCEQNLNHDAMYWYRQDPGQGLRLIYYSQIVNDFQKGDIAEGYSVSREKKESFPLTVTSAQKNPTAFYLCASSPRPGTGDGNTIYFGEGSWLTVV.

This chain uses TRBV6-1 with TRBJ2-3; D might be TRBD1 (6 bases). Trimming shortened V by 1 base and J by 4 bases, and 12 bases separated the two germline ends. The germline gives CDR1 MNHNS, CDR2 SASEGT. This CDR3 contains 15 residues. CDR3 nucleotide sequence: TGTGCCAGCAGTGAAGTACAGGGTAGTGCAGATACGCAGTATTTT. It codes for CASSEVQGSADTQYF.

The chain recombines TRBV5-4 with TRBJ1-5; D is unresolved. The CDR3 sequence is 14 residues long. Germline CDR1 reads SGHNT; CDR2 reads YYREEE (reference sequence). The germline V and J ends were trimmed by 0 bases and 1 base, with 5 bases remaining between them. The CDR3 bases are TGTGCCAGCAGCTTGGAAGGCAGCAATCAGCCCCAGCATTTT. Encoded protein: CASSLEGSNQPQHF.

V gene TRBV9 combines with J gene TRBJ2-5; possibly TRBD1 or TRBD2 for D (6 bases each). There are 15 residues in the CDR3. Germline CDR1 and CDR2: SGDLS and YYNGEE. V lost 0 bases, J lost 4 bases, and 13 bases lay in between. CDR3 sequence reads: CASSVVGGQGETQYF. The CDR3 nucleotides read TGTGCCAGCAGCGTAGTGGGGGGACAAGGAGAGACCCAGTACTTC.

The rearrangement joins TRBV5-8 to TRBJ1-5, with a tentative D call TRBD1 (6 bases). The CDR3 has 14 residues. V shed 3 bases and J shed 3 bases, with 10 bases lying between them. Germline CDR1 is SGHTS and CDR2 is YDEGEE. The CDR3 nucleotides are TGTGCCAGCAGCTACAGGGACATCAATCAGCCCCAGCATTTT. Protein: CASSYRDINQPQHF.

This chain links TRBV5-1 with TRBJ2-1, with 10 bases identical to TRBD2. CDR1 SGHRS and CDR2 YFSETQ come from the germline V gene. The CDR3 covers 15 residues. The ends lost 6 bases at V and 7 bases at J; junction bases unmatched: 10. The CDR3 DNA reads TGCGCCAGCACCCTACTAGCGGGGTCTGAAAATGAGCAGTTCTTC. Protein product: CASTLLAGSENEQFF. Filled out from reference TRBV5-1 and TRBJ2-1, the complete variable domain reads KAGVTQTPRYLIKTRGQQVTLSCSPISGHRSVSWYQQTPGQGLQFLFEYFSETQRNKGNFPGRFSGRQFSNSRSEMNVSTLELGDSALYLCASTLLAGSENEQFFGPGTRLTVL.

This chain uses TRBV5-1 with TRBJ2-3; D call uncertain. The CDR3 length is 15 residues. Germline loops: CDR1 SGHRS, CDR2 YFSETQ. V was shortened by 0 bases and J by 1 base, with 9 bases between the two germline ends. In DNA form, the CDR3 reads TGCGCCAGCAGCTTGGTTCGACGGGGCACAGATACGCAGTATTTT. It specifies CASSLVRRGTDTQYF.

This clone qualifies as large. V is TRBV28 and J is TRBJ2-5; D unclear. The CDR3 is 13 residues long. Germline-derived CDR1 and CDR2 are MDHEN and SYDVKM. Trimming removed 6 bases from V and 5 bases from J, with 13 bases in between. The CDR3 region is CASSWGSAETQYF. CDR3 nucleotides: TGTGCCAGCAGCTGGGGATCAGCGGAGACCCAGTACTTC.

This chain links TRBV5-1 with TRBJ2-1; 8 bases map to TRBD2. CDR3 length equals 16 residues. The V and J ends lost 3 bases and 7 bases, in that order; junction bases with no gene match: 12. CDR1 and CDR2 from the germline V gene are SGHRS and YFSETQ. CDR3 sequence (DNA): TGCGCCAGCAGCTCAATTCGGGGGGGCCAGAGGAATGAGCAGTTCTTC. This gives the protein CASSSIRGGQRNEQFF.

This chain joins TRBV7-2 and TRBJ2-5; 7 bases match TRBD2. The germline V gene encodes CDR1 SGHTA and CDR2 FQGNSA. J lost 13 bases, V lost 5 bases, and 7 bases had no gene match. The CDR3 spans 11 residues. The CDR3 spells CASSAGASGYF. The CDR3 DNA reads TGTGCCAGCAGCGCTGGGGCTAGCGGGTACTTC.

This clone showed up just once. The chain employs TRBV7-6 and TRBJ2-5; TRBD1 matches at 10 bases. From germline, CDR1 is SGHVS and CDR2 FNYEAQ. The CDR3 extends over 17 amino acids. The ends lost 1 base at V and 2 bases at J; junction bases unmatched: 7. The CDR3 nucleotides read TGTGCCAGCAGCTTAGGGGGGACAGGGGTCGGACAAGAGACCCAGTACTTC. Translating gives CASSLGGTGVGQETQYF.

J is TRBJ2-7 and V is TRBV10-1; weak D call: TRBD2 (6 bases). The germline gives CDR1 WNHNN, CDR2 SYGVQD (reference sequence). The CDR3 has 15 residues. Deletions cut 0 bases from V and 3 bases from J, with 12 bases between. This chain's CDR3 is CASSESEGGDYEQYF. The CDR3, as DNA: TGCGCCAGCAGTGAGTCGGAAGGAGGGGACTACGAGCAGTACTTC.